One sample yielded the 25 T cell receptor beta chains listed below, sequenced in a study of T cells after yellow fever vaccination. TCRdb passed the 5' RACE reads through MiXCR, listing each CDR3 protein once. Here the sample spans about 160,000 distinct CDR3 sequences, about 7% being singletons. Sequencing was performed on CD4+ T cells sorted from PBMCs, taken about 5 days after the first yellow fever vaccination. The receptors come from a man aged 18 to 29 who received the YFV17D yellow fever vaccine.

This chain joins TRBV23-1 and TRBJ2-7; D is possibly TRBD1 (5 bases). TRBV23-1 is identified as an open reading frame with a role that is uncertain. The CDR3 covers 14 residues. This CDR3 is CASCHPTHPKDKYV. CDR3 bases: TGTGCCTCCTGCCATCCCACGCACCCTAAGGACAAGTACGTC.

This clonotype was detected once. The J gene is TRBJ1-1, the V gene TRBV3-1; no reliable D call. Between the trimmed V and J ends, which lost 8 bases and 3 bases, there was a span of 7 bases. CDR1 and CDR2 (germline): LGHDT, YNNKEL (reference sequence). The CDR3 is 11 amino acids. The DNA for the CDR3 is TGTGCCAGCCAAGAGGACACTGAAGCTTTCTTT. Translated: CASQEDTEAFF.

The chain links TRBV6-2 or TRBV6-3 to TRBJ1-2; 7 bases are a match to TRBD1. Germline loops: CDR1 MNHEY, CDR2 SVGEGT. The CDR3 has 14 amino acids. Losses at the gene ends were 9 bases for V and 7 bases for J; bases not matched to a gene: 14. The CDR3 loop is CASCRDSFSTGYTF. The CDR3 DNA is TGTGCCAGTTGCCGGGACAGTTTTTCTACTGGCTACACCTTC.

V usage is TRBV6-5 and J usage is TRBJ1-3; 9 nucleotides align to TRBD1. In germline, CDR1 is MNHEY, CDR2 SVGAGI. V gave up 0 bases and J gave up 2 bases; unmatched junction bases: 2. The CDR3 covers 16 residues. In DNA form, the CDR3 reads TGTGCCAGCAGTTACTCCGACAGGGGGACTGGAAACACCATATATTTT. Translation: CASSYSDRGTGNTIYF.

This clonotype has ten or more counts. CDR3 DNA sequence: TGCGCCAGCAGCTTGGCCCTCTGGCCAGGGGGCGCGAGCGGGGAGCTGTTTTTT. Protein sequence: CASSLALWPGGASGELFF. The gene calls are TRBV5-1 and TRBJ2-2, with TRBD1 matching 8 bases. The CDR3 has 18 amino acids. Per the germline V gene, CDR1 is SGHRS and CDR2 is YFSETQ. Trimming removed 0 bases from V and 7 bases from J; junction bases left unmatched: 14.

The chain recombines TRBV5-1 with TRBJ2-6; D uncertain. Germline assignment: CDR1 SGHRS and CDR2 YFSETQ. This CDR3 contains 15 residues. Trimming shortened V by 2 bases and J by 0 bases, and 6 bases separated the two germline ends. As DNA, the CDR3 is TGCGCCAGCAGCTTCGCGTACTCTGGGGCCAACGTCCTGACTTTC. Protein sequence: CASSFAYSGANVLTF.

This clonotype came up many times. The chain couples TRBV6-1 to TRBJ2-5; 7 nucleotides agree with TRBD2. Trimming removed 4 bases from V and 1 base from J; junction bases left unmatched: 3. The germline V gene encodes CDR1 MNHNS and CDR2 SASEGT. This CDR3 is built from 14 residues. This chain's CDR3 is CASSAGTIQETQYF. The CDR3 region has the DNA TGTGCCAGCAGTGCCGGGACTATCCAAGAGACCCAGTACTTC.

At least ten counts were recorded for this clonotype. This chain connects TRBV28 to TRBJ2-3; no clear D. Trimming left V 6 bases short and J 4 bases short, with 11 bases between. CDR3 size: 13 residues. Germline V CDR1 and CDR2: MDHEN, SYDVKM. The CDR3 is CASSPLTADTQYF. Written as DNA, the CDR3 is TGTGCCAGCAGCCCCCTGACTGCAGATACGCAGTATTTT.

This clonotype was observed a few times. The chain employs TRBV30 and TRBJ1-1, with TRBD1 matching 10 bases. The CDR3 has 15 amino acids. Losses at the gene ends were 3 bases for V and 6 bases for J; bases not matched to a gene: 10. Germline V gene lookup returns CDR1 GTSNPN and CDR2 SVGIG (reference sequence). The CDR3 DNA sequence: TGTGCCTGGAGGGGGATGGGACAGGGGTTTGCTGAAGCTTTCTTT. Its protein product is CAWRGMGQGFAEAFF.

This clonotype was observed at least ten times. The chain employs TRBV11-1 and TRBJ2-2; no definite D call. CDR3 size: 15 residues. Germline loops: CDR1 SGHAT, CDR2 FQDESV (reference sequence). V lost 3 bases to trimming and J lost 4 bases, with 12 bases between them. The CDR3 nucleotides are TGTGCCAGCAGCTTGTTCGTTTCGGGCACCGGGGAGCTGTTTTTT. Protein: CASSLFVSGTGELFF.

This clonotype was observed a few times. This chain joins TRBV20-1 and TRBJ1-2, with D unclear. CDR3 length: 15 amino acids. Per germline, CDR1 DFQATT and CDR2 SNEGSKA (reference sequence). The V end was cut by 6 bases, the J end by 2 bases, with 19 bases between. The CDR3 nucleotides read TGCAGTGCACGGCTGGTCGGTTCGTTGAACTATGGCTACACCTTC. Translation: CSARLVGSLNYGYTF.

V and J are TRBV6-2 or TRBV6-3 and TRBJ1-5; D remains ambiguous. CDR3 length equals 12 residues. Trimming stripped 5 bases from V and 6 bases from J, with 8 bases between. The germline V gene encodes CDR1 MNHEY and CDR2 SVGEGT. The CDR3 DNA follows: TGTGCCAGCAGTCCTCAAGTTCAGCCCCAGCATTTT. Protein: CASSPQVQPQHF.

The J gene is TRBJ2-7, the V gene TRBV3-1; possible D gene TRBD1, 6 bases. Trimming removed 3 bases from V and 2 bases from J, with 11 bases in between. CDR1 and CDR2 (germline): LGHDT, YNNKEL (reference sequence). This CDR3 has 14 residues. The CDR3 DNA reads as TGTGCCAGCAGCCAGTGGGACAAAACCTACGAGCAGTACTTC. It codes for CASSQWDKTYEQYF.

This clonotype was observed at least ten times. The DNA of the CDR3 is TGTGCCAGCAGCCCAGCGGGGGGGCCTCGTGTTGATGAGCAGTTCTTC. Its protein is CASSPAGGPRVDEQFF. V usage is TRBV6-2 or TRBV6-3 and J usage is TRBJ2-1; TRBD2 matches at 10 bases. This CDR3 has 16 residues. Per germline, CDR1 MNHEY and CDR2 SVGEGT. V lost 6 bases, J lost 8 bases, and 13 bases stayed unmatched.

The table lists this clonotype with many counts. The CDR3 protein is CATARVVAKRWADTQYF. The DNA for the CDR3 is TGTGCCACGGCCCGGGTAGTAGCGAAACGGTGGGCAGATACGCAGTATTTT. The rearrangement uses TRBV19 and TRBJ2-3; perhaps TRBD2 as D (5 bases). CDR1 is LNHDA and CDR2 is SQIVND in the germline V gene (reference sequence). The CDR3 covers 17 residues. V dropped 10 bases and J dropped 4 bases, with 27 bases sitting between them.

This clonotype showed up many times. The chain is built from TRBV18 and TRBJ2-1; no firm D call. V lost 2 bases and J 0 bases, leaving 8 bases between the germline ends. The germline CDR1 and CDR2 sequences are KGHSH and LQKENI. This CDR3 region has 15 residues. The CDR3 DNA sequence: TGTGCCAGCTCACCAGACCAGAGCTCCTACAATGAGCAGTTCTTC. It specifies CASSPDQSSYNEQFF. Complete variable domain (other parts from reference TRBV18 and TRBJ2-1): NAGVMQNPRHLVRRRGQEARLRCSPMKGHSHVYWYRQLPEEGLKFMVYLQKENIIDESGMPKERFSAEFPKEGPSILRIQQVVRGDSAAYFCASSPDQSSYNEQFFGPGTRLTVL.

This rearrangement joins TRBV6-5 to TRBJ2-1; D might be TRBD1 (5 bases). Trimming stripped 2 bases from V and 5 bases from J, with 13 bases between. This CDR3 spans 15 amino acids. From germline, CDR1 is MNHEY and CDR2 SVGAGI. This CDR3 is CASSYLRDRHNEQFF. DNA for the CDR3: TGTGCCAGCAGTTACCTACGAGACAGACACAATGAGCAGTTCTTC.

This clonotype was recorded at least ten times. CDR3 loop: CASSPVGGSPYEQYV. DNA of the CDR3: TGTGCCAGCAGCCCCGTGGGGGGGAGCCCCTACGAGCAGTACGTC. The chain combines TRBV6-1 with TRBJ2-7; 7 bases line up with TRBD2. V shed 6 bases and J 2 bases; nucleotides not matched to a gene: 10. Germline V gene lookup returns CDR1 MNHNS and CDR2 SASEGT. The CDR3 consists of 15 residues.

This clonotype was detected ten times or more. This chain joins TRBV30 and TRBJ2-2; D perhaps matches TRBD1 (7 bases). Germline CDR1 GTSNPN, CDR2 SVGIG (reference sequence). V was clipped by 3 bases and J by 5 bases, with 16 bases between them. This CDR3 contains 15 residues. The CDR3 DNA reads TGTGCCTGGAGCATTGGGGGGACAGTGACCGGGGAGCTGTTTTTT. It specifies CAWSIGGTVTGELFF.

The table lists this clonotype with many counts. The genes are TRBV11-2 and TRBJ2-3, with TRBD2 as a possible D gene (6 bases). Between the trimmed V and J ends, which lost 3 bases and 6 bases, there was a span of 16 bases. CDR3 length: 15 amino acids. CDR1 and CDR2 (germline): SGHAT, FQNNGV. The CDR3 is CASSFRGRLGDTQYF. CDR3 nucleotide sequence: TGTGCCAGCAGCTTCCGTGGGAGGCTTGGGGATACGCAGTATTTT.

This clonotype has a count of ten or more. The V gene is TRBV7-9, the J gene TRBJ1-3; perhaps TRBD1 as D (6 bases). This CDR3 spans 14 amino acids. Deletions cut 3 bases from V and 2 bases from J, with 8 bases between. Germline CDR1 is SEHNR and CDR2 is FQNEAQ (reference sequence). For the CDR3, the DNA is TGTGCCAGCAGCTTGGACAGAGCTGGAAACACCATATATTTT. This sequence encodes CASSLDRAGNTIYF.

By frequency in the sample, this clonotype is medium-sized (0.01 to 0.1%). V gene TRBV7-2 combines with J gene TRBJ2-5; D may correspond to TRBD1 or TRBD2 (6 bases each). The length of the CDR3 is 13 residues. V was clipped by 6 bases and J by 1 base, with 9 bases between them. CDR1 and CDR2 (germline): SGHTA, FQGNSA. The chain's CDR3 is CASSRGVQETQYF. The CDR3 nucleotides read TGTGCCAGCAGTAGGGGGGTCCAAGAGACCCAGTACTTC.

This clonotype was found many times. CDR3 region: CASSPGQLGNEKLFF. The CDR3 nucleotides read TGTGCCAGCAGCCCCGGACAGCTAGGGAATGAAAAACTGTTTTTT. The chain uses TRBV4-2 and TRBJ1-4; perhaps TRBD1 as D (6 bases). CDR1 is LGHNA and CDR2 is YNFKEQ in the germline V gene. CDR3 length: 15 amino acids. The germline V and J ends were trimmed by 4 bases and 5 bases, with 14 bases remaining between them.

This clonotype was counted many times. The chain uses TRBV10-2 and TRBJ2-2, with 7 bases lining up with TRBD2. From germline, CDR1 is WSHSY and CDR2 SAAADI. V lost 4 bases to trimming and J lost 1 base; unmatched junction nucleotides: 3. The CDR3 has 15 amino acids. CDR3 in DNA: TGCGCCAGCAGTGTTCCTAGCGGGAACACCGGGGAGCTGTTTTTT. Translating gives CASSVPSGNTGELFF.

The chain couples TRBV12-3 or TRBV12-4 to TRBJ1-2; 9 nucleotides match TRBD1. This CDR3 has 14 residues. V lost 6 bases to trimming and J lost 8 bases; unmatched junction nucleotides: 10. The CDR3: CASSQDRGKGGYTF. CDR3 sequence (DNA): TGTGCCAGCAGCCAAGACAGGGGGAAAGGGGGCTACACCTTC.